These 9 T cell receptor beta chains were all obtained from the same sample, sequenced in a study of CD8 T cells in Susac syndrome (dated 2019 in TCRdb). The method was the immunoSEQ multiplex PCR assay. RNA was extracted using the RNeasy kit, and roughly 0.5 to 1 ug of the RNA was reverse transcribed with random hexamers. In TCRdb, the public reads were trimmed at Q25 with fastp and aligned with MiXCR, with productive beta chains retained. Every CDR3 protein is listed once, alongside the most common genes and DNA of its rows. The sample records roughly 400,000 distinct CDR3 sequences, more than 80% of which are singletons. Jointly, the top ten make up roughly 0.1% of the sample. Sequencing was carried out using CD8+ T cells from PBMCs. Receptors were obtained from a human donor with multiple sclerosis.

This clonotype was detected once. The genes are TRBV27 and TRBJ1-1; TRBD1 is a possible D gene (6 bases). The germline CDR1 and CDR2 sequences are MNHEY and SMNVEV (reference sequence). With 0 bases removed from V and 3 bases from J, the gap between germline ends came to 11 bases. This CDR3 has 15 residues. The CDR3 DNA sequence: TGTGCCAGCAGTTTATCGTTAGGGGGGGACACTGAAGCTTTCTTT. Its translation: CASSLSLGGDTEAFF.

This clonotype was counted once. The chain carries TRBV5-1 and TRBJ2-3, with D perhaps TRBD1 (5 bases). With 6 bases removed from V and 2 bases from J, the gap between germline ends came to 13 bases. Looked up from germline, CDR1 is SGHRS and CDR2 is YFSETQ. This CDR3 contains 14 residues. This CDR3 is CASKLTEDTDTQYF. The CDR3 bases are TGCGCCAGCAAACTGACAGAAGACACAGATACGCAGTATTTT.

The V call is TRBV6-1, the J call TRBJ2-1; D uncertain. This CDR3 region has 13 residues. Germline V gene lookup returns CDR1 MNHNS and CDR2 SASEGT. Trimming took 0 bases from V and 10 from J, leaving 10 bases between them. The CDR3 coding sequence is TGTGCCAGCAGTGAAGCACCCCATGGGGAGCAGTTCTTC. This sequence encodes CASSEAPHGEQFF.

There are a few counts of this clonotype. The chain carries TRBV6-6 and TRBJ1-2; D gene uncertain. The germline CDR1 and CDR2 sequences are MNHNY and SVGAGI (reference sequence). The CDR3 extends over 13 amino acids. V was clipped by 2 bases and J by 5 bases, with 9 bases between them. The chain's CDR3 is CASSYGFGYGYTF. The DNA for the CDR3 is TGTGCCAGCAGTTACGGGTTTGGGTATGGCTACACCTTC.

The V call is TRBV12-3 or TRBV12-4, the J call TRBJ1-5, with 8 bases lining up with TRBD1. With 6 bases clipped from V and 5 bases from J, the junction kept 9 bases outside the gene matches. The CDR3 contains 15 residues. DNA of the CDR3: TGTGCCAGCAGAACTCTAACAGGGGGAGATCAGCCCCAGCATTTT. Its protein is CASRTLTGGDQPQHF.

The chain is built from TRBV27 and TRBJ2-7; TRBD2 matches at 8 bases. Unmatched junction bases numbered 17, after V lost 7 bases and J lost 9 bases. The length of the CDR3 is 15 residues. Germline lookup yields CDR1 MNHEY and CDR2 SMNVEV (reference sequence). CDR3 bases: TGTGCCAGCACCTTATCGGGGGGGGCGGCTACGGTGCAGTACTTC. Translating it yields CASTLSGGAATVQYF.

This chain uses TRBV29-1 with TRBJ2-1; a weak D match, TRBD2 (5 bases). The V gene's germline CDR1 is SQVTM and CDR2 ANQGSEA. The CDR3 extends over 16 amino acids. The V and J ends lost 0 bases and 7 bases respectively, with 19 bases between them. Here the CDR3 DNA reads TGCAGCGTTGAAGATTGGGCTAGCCGACTATGGAATGAGCAGTTCTTC. This encodes CSVEDWASRLWNEQFF.

The chain links TRBV7-9 to TRBJ2-2; TRBD1 agrees at 12 bases. Germline CDR1 SEHNR, CDR2 FQNEAQ (reference sequence). The CDR3 is 18 residues long. Trimming cost V 4 bases and J 7 bases; bases outside gene matches: 13. CDR3 loop: CASSYGNPGQGASGELFF. CDR3 sequence (DNA): TGTGCCAGCAGCTACGGAAACCCGGGACAGGGGGCTAGCGGGGAGCTGTTTTTT. Full variable domain (rest looked up from reference TRBV7-9 and TRBJ2-2): DTGVSQNPRHKITKRGQNVTFRCDPISEHNRLYWYRQTLGQGPEFLTYFQNEAQLEKSRLLSDRFSAERPKGSFSTLEIQRTEQGDSAMYLCASSYGNPGQGASGELFFGEGSRLTVL.

The chain links TRBV6-5 to TRBJ2-2, with a weak D call TRBD2 (7 bases). Germline V gives CDR1 MNHEY, CDR2 SVGAGI. V was pared by 0 bases and J by 4 bases, with 15 bases between. The CDR3 covers 17 residues. CDR3 nucleotides: TGTGCCAGCAGTTACTCTAAGGGGGGGGCCCTCACCGGGGAGCTGTTTTTT. This gives the protein CASSYSKGGALTGELFF.